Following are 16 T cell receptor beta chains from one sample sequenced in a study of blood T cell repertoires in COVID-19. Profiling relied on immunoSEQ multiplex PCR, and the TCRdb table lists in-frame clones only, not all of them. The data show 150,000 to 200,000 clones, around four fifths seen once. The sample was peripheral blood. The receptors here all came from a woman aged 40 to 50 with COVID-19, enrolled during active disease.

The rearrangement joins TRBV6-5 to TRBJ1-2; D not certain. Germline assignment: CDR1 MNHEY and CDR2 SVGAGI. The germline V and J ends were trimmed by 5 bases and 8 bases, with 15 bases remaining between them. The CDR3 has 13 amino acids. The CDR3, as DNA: TGTGCCAGCAGTAGAGTTAGGGAGCGGGGCTACACCTTC. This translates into CASSRVRERGYTF.

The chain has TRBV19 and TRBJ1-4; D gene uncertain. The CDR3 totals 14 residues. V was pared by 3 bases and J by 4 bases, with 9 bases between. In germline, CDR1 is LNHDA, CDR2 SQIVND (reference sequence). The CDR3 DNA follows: TGTGCCAGTAGTATGGGAGGAATTAATGAAAAACTGTTTTTT. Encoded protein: CASSMGGINEKLFF.

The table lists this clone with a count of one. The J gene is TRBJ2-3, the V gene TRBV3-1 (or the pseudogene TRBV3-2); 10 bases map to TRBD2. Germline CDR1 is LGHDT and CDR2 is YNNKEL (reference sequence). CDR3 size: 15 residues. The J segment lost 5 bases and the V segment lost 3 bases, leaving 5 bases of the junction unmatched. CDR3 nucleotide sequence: TGTGCCAGCAGCCACCCGGGACTAGCGTTAGATACGCAGTATTTT. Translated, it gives CASSHPGLALDTQYF.

The CDR3 loop is CASSLDSGGDTQYF. The DNA for the CDR3 is TGCGCCAGCAGCTTGGACAGCGGGGGAGATACGCAGTATTTT. The J gene is TRBJ2-3, the V gene TRBV5-1; 8 bases line up with TRBD2. This CDR3 spans 14 amino acids. Trimming at V came to 0 bases and at J to 5 bases, leaving 2 bases not matched to a gene. From germline, CDR1 is SGHRS and CDR2 YFSETQ.

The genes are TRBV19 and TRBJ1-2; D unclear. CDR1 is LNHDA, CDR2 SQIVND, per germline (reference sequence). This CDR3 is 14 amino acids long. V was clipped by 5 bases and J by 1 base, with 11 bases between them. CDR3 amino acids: CASSDLGNNYGYTF. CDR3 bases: TGTGCCAGTAGTGATCTCGGGAATAACTATGGCTACACCTTC. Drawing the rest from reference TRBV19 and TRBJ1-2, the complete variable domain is DGGITQSPKYLFRKEGQNVTLSCEQNLNHDAMYWYRQDPGQGLRLIYYSQIVNDFQKGDIAEGYSVSREKKESFPLTVTSAQKNPTAFYLCASSDLGNNYGYTFGSGTRLTVV.

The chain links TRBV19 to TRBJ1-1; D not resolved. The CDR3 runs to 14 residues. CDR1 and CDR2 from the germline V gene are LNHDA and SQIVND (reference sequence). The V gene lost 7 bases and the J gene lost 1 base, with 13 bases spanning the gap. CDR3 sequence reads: CASTRWEGNTEAFF. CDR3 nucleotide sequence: TGTGCCAGTACCAGGTGGGAGGGGAACACTGAAGCTTTCTTT.

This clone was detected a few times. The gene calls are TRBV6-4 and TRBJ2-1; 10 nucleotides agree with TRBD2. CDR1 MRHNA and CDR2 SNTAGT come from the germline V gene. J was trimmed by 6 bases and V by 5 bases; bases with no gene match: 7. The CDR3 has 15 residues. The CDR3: CASSTGTSAANEQFF. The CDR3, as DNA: TGTGCCAGCAGTACCGGGACTAGCGCTGCCAATGAGCAGTTCTTC.

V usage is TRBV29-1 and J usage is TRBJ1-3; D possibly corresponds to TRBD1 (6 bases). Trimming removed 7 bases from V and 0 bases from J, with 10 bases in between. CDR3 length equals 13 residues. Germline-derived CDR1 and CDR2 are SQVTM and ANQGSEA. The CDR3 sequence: CSGSQGSGNTIYF. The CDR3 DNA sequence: TGCAGCGGATCACAGGGCTCTGGAAACACCATATATTTT.

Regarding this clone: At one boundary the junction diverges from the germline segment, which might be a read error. The CDR3 loop is CATSDRPRTGGDEQFF. The CDR3 DNA reads TGTGCCACCAGCGACCGTCCGAGGACAGGGGGCGATGAGCAGTTCTTC. The V and J genes are TRBV7-2 and TRBJ2-1, with 11 bases matching TRBD1. Per the germline V gene, CDR1 is SGHTA and CDR2 is FQGNSA. The CDR3 has 16 amino acids.

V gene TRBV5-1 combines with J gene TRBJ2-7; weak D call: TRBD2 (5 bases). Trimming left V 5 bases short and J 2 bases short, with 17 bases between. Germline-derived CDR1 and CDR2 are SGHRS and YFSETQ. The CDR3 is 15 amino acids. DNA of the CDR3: TGCGCCAGCAGTCTTGACGGGGTCTCCCCCTACGAGCAGTACTTC. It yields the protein CASSLDGVSPYEQYF.

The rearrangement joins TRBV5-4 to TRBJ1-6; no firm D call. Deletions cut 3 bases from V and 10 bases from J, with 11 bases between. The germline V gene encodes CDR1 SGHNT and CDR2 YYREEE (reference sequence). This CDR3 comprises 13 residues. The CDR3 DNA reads TGTGCCAGCAGCTCGGTCATCAACTCACCCCTCCACTTT. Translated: CASSSVINSPLHF.

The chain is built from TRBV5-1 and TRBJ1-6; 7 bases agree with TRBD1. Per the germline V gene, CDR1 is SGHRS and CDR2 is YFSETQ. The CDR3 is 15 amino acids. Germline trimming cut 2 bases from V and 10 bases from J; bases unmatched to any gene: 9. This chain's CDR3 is CASSFTGQSGSPLHF. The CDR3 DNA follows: TGCGCCAGCAGCTTTACGGGACAGTCGGGCTCACCCCTCCACTTT.

The CDR3 sequence is CASSVEGQGATEAFF. The CDR3 coding sequence is TGTGCCAGCAGCGTAGAGGGACAGGGGGCGACTGAAGCTTTCTTT. The J gene is TRBJ1-1, the V gene TRBV9; TRBD1 matches at 12 bases. Trimming took 0 bases from V and 5 from J; bases not matched to a gene: 2. The germline gives CDR1 SGDLS, CDR2 YYNGEE. CDR3 size: 15 residues.

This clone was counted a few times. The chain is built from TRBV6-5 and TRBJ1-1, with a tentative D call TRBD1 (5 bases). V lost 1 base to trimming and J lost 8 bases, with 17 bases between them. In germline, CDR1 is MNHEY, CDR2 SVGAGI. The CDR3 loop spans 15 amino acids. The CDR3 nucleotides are TGTGCCAGCAGTTACTTTTCCGACCGGGGGGGGGAAGCTTTCTTT. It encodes CASSYFSDRGGEAFF.

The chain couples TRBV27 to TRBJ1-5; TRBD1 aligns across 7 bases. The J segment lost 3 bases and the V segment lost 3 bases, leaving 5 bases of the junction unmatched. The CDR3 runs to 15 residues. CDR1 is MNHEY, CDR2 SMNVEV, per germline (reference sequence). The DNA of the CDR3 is TGTGCCAGCAGTTTCCTCGGACAGGACAATCAGCCCCAGCATTTT. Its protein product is CASSFLGQDNQPQHF.

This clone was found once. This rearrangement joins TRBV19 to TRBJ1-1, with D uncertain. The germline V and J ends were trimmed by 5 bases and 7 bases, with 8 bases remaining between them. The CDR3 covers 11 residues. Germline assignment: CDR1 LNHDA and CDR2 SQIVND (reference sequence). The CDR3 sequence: CASSLAGEAFF. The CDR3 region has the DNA TGTGCCAGTAGTCTGGCGGGTGAAGCTTTCTTT.